The clone carrying this T cell receptor (beta chain) has a single count. Its antigen remains unidentified. This sample is drawn from a study of OX40 agonist ivuxolimab in advanced cancers. Study background: Earlier treatment with anti-PD-1, anti-PD-L1 or anti-CTLA-4 was permitted, and approximately 38% had received some. Overall study results and limits: Clonal expansion was seen in CD4+ and CD8+ blood T cells by week 6 at 0.1 to 3.0 mg/kg. Among the lowest peripheral clonal expansion occurred in 0.1-3.0 mg/kg partial responders. The antigen specificity of the peripheral T cells (those that were expanded) was not determined.

Data came from immunoSEQ multiplex PCR; TCRdb stores just in-frame clones and leaves some out. The table shows around 60,000 clones, with about 88% occurring only once. Deletions cut 3 bases from V and 2 bases from J, with 7 bases between. CDR3 length: 13 residues. CDR1 MNHNS and CDR2 SASEGT come from the germline V gene. The source material was CD4+ or CD8+ T cells sorted from blood, sampled in a trial of the OX40 agonist ivuxolimab. The sequence was obtained from an adult with an advanced solid tumor such as melanoma, head and neck, liver or kidney cancer. This chain links TRBV6-1 with TRBJ2-5; tentative D call: TRBD1 (5 bases). CDR3 region: CASSEDMQETQYF. CDR3 DNA sequence: TGTGCCAGCAGTGAGGACATGCAAGAGACCCAGTACTTC.